The 17 T cell receptor beta chains listed next were all sequenced from one sample in a study of OX40 agonist ivuxolimab in advanced cancers. Repertoires were generated with immunoSEQ multiplex PCR, while TCRdb's copy carries only in-frame clones and drops some. The sample has 70,000 or so clones; over 60% are singletons. Here the sequenced sample was CD4+ or CD8+ T cells sorted from blood, taken in a trial of the OX40 agonist ivuxolimab. These receptors came from an adult with an advanced solid tumor such as melanoma, head and neck, liver or kidney cancer.

This clone came up once. The chain employs TRBV7-8 and TRBJ2-7; the match to TRBD1 covers 9 bases. The CDR3 spans 15 residues. Germline CDR1 and CDR2: SGHVS and FQNEAQ. J lost 1 base, V lost 5 bases, and 6 bases had no gene match. CDR3: CASSPRTGVSYEQYF. DNA for the CDR3: TGTGCCAGCAGCCCTCGGACAGGGGTTTCCTACGAGCAGTACTTC.

V gene TRBV11-2 combines with J gene TRBJ1-2; D not certain. V lost 0 bases, J lost 4 bases, and 9 bases lay in between. From germline, CDR1 is SGHAT and CDR2 FQNNGV. The CDR3 loop spans 14 amino acids. The CDR3 nucleotides read TGTGCCAGCAGCTTAGACTCAGCCGTCTATGGCTACACCTTC. Translating it yields CASSLDSAVYGYTF.

The table lists this clone with a few counts. V usage is TRBV10-2 and J usage is TRBJ2-3, with TRBD1 matching 10 bases. Germline CDR1 is WSHSY and CDR2 is SAAADI. The CDR3 is made up of 15 amino acids. The V gene end was trimmed by 5 bases and the J gene end by 1 base; junction bases not matched to a gene: 3. This CDR3 reads CASSTGTGGTDTQYF. The DNA of the CDR3 is TGCGCCAGCAGTACCGGGACAGGGGGCACAGATACGCAGTATTTT.

The chain joins TRBV2 to TRBJ2-3, with unresolved D. The CDR3 extends over 16 amino acids. The germline V gene encodes CDR1 SNHLY and CDR2 FYNNEI. V dropped 5 bases and J dropped 4 bases, with 19 bases sitting between them. CDR3 residues: CASSPYLGPSADTQYF. CDR3 sequence (DNA): TGTGCCAGCAGTCCATATCTAGGGCCCTCGGCAGATACGCAGTATTTT. The full variable domain, rest sourced from reference TRBV2 and TRBJ2-3, is EPEVTQTPSHQVTQMGQEVILRCVPISNHLYFYWYRQILGQKVEFLVSFYNNEISEKSEIFDDQFSVERPDGSNFTLKIRSTKLEDSAMYFCASSPYLGPSADTQYFGPGTRLTVL.

This chain connects TRBV7-9 to TRBJ2-2; D possibly matches TRBD1 or TRBD2 (5 bases each). The CDR3 consists of 13 residues. CDR1 SEHNR and CDR2 FQNEAQ come from the germline V gene (reference sequence). V was pared by 3 bases and J by 10 bases, with 12 bases between. The CDR3 protein is CASSFGGIEELFF. In nucleotides, the CDR3 is TGTGCCAGCAGCTTTGGGGGAATCGAGGAGCTGTTTTTT.

Only one count was recorded for this clone. This sequence joins TRBV25-1 and TRBJ1-1; D uncertain. Trimming cost V 5 bases and J 2 bases, with 9 bases left between them. This CDR3 is built from 13 residues. Germline-derived CDR1 and CDR2 are MGHDK and SYGVNS. For the CDR3, the DNA is TGTGCCAGCAGTAGAAAGGGTAACACTGAAGCTTTCTTT. This codes for CASSRKGNTEAFF.

The CDR3 DNA follows: TGTGCCACTACTGGACAGCCGAACACCGGGGAGCTGTTTTTT. It encodes CATTGQPNTGELFF. This sequence joins TRBV6-1 and TRBJ2-2; D is possibly TRBD1 (6 bases). Trimming stripped 10 bases from V and 0 bases from J, with 12 bases between. Germline CDR1 is MNHNS and CDR2 is SASEGT. CDR3 length: 14 residues.

The rearrangement uses TRBV27 and TRBJ2-5; 8 nucleotides agree with TRBD1. The ends lost 2 bases at V and 5 bases at J; junction bases unmatched: 4. The CDR3 runs 14 residues. The germline gives CDR1 MNHEY, CDR2 SMNVEV (reference sequence). CDR3 nucleotides: TGTGCCAGCAGTTTAGCCTACAGGGGGGAGACCCAGTACTTC. Translation: CASSLAYRGETQYF.

The chain employs TRBV5-1 and TRBJ1-1; D is unresolved. Trimming stripped 0 bases from V and 2 bases from J, with 8 bases between. The CDR3 length is 14 residues. The V gene's germline CDR1 is SGHRS and CDR2 YFSETQ. The CDR3 protein is CASSLGGLNTEAFF. The CDR3 DNA reads TGCGCCAGCAGCTTGGGCGGGCTTAACACTGAAGCTTTCTTT.

The chain joins TRBV5-1 to TRBJ2-6; possible D gene TRBD2, 6 bases. Germline V gene sequence: CDR1 SGHRS, CDR2 YFSETQ. Trimming shortened V by 0 bases and J by 0 bases, and 7 bases separated the two germline ends. The CDR3 totals 16 residues. This CDR3 is CASSLAGSSGANVLTF. Written as DNA, the CDR3 is TGCGCCAGCAGCTTGGCCGGGAGCTCTGGGGCCAACGTCCTGACTTTC. The variable domain in full, completed from reference TRBV5-1 and TRBJ2-6, reads KAGVTQTPRYLIKTRGQQVTLSCSPISGHRSVSWYQQTPGQGLQFLFEYFSETQRNKGNFPGRFSGRQFSNSRSEMNVSTLELGDSALYLCASSLAGSSGANVLTFGAGSRLTVL.

The chain combines TRBV2 with TRBJ1-1; unclear D gene. Germline assignment: CDR1 SNHLY and CDR2 FYNNEI. This CDR3 contains 13 residues. Trimming removed 5 bases at V and 4 bases at J, with 11 bases between. The CDR3 bases are TGTGCCAGCAGTTCAAGAGGAAGCACTGAAGCTTTCTTT. Protein product: CASSSRGSTEAFF.

The chain recombines TRBV7-2 with TRBJ2-2, with D possibly TRBD2 on 6 matching bases. CDR3 length: 16 amino acids. V gave up 7 bases and J gave up 0 bases, with 15 bases separating them. The germline CDR1 and CDR2 sequences are SGHTA and FQGNSA. The CDR3 here is CASIPTGGANTGELFF. As DNA, the CDR3 is TGTGCCAGCATCCCCACGGGCGGGGCGAACACCGGGGAGCTGTTTTTT.

This clone was detected once. The chain combines TRBV6-1 with TRBJ2-1; TRBD2 might be the D (5 bases). There are 14 residues in the CDR3. In germline, CDR1 is MNHNS, CDR2 SASEGT. The V and J ends lost 4 bases and 6 bases respectively, with 13 bases between them. The CDR3 loop reads CASSVDQRSNEQFF. The CDR3 coding sequence is TGTGCCAGCAGTGTGGACCAGCGGAGCAATGAGCAGTTCTTC.

The chain couples TRBV2 to TRBJ2-6; 14 nucleotides line up with TRBD2. CDR1 is SNHLY, CDR2 FYNNEI, per germline. There are 19 residues in the CDR3. V shed 6 bases and J 0 bases; nucleotides not matched to a gene: 7. The CDR3 DNA is TGTGCCAGCAGGACTAGCGGGAGGGCATATGGCTCTGGGGCCAACGTCCTGACTTTC. Its protein product is CASRTSGRAYGSGANVLTF.

The chain is built from TRBV7-9 and TRBJ2-5, with TRBD2 identical over 7 bases. This CDR3 has 14 amino acids. Germline loops: CDR1 SEHNR, CDR2 FQNEAQ (reference sequence). Losses at the gene ends were 3 bases for V and 5 bases for J; bases not matched to a gene: 6. This CDR3 is CASSFGGVKETQYF. DNA for the CDR3: TGTGCCAGCAGCTTTGGGGGGGTCAAGGAGACCCAGTACTTC.

The CDR3 DNA reads TGTGCCAGCATTAGGGGATGGGACTATAATTCACCCCTCCACTTT. Amino acid sequence: CASIRGWDYNSPLHF. This chain links TRBV6-1 with TRBJ1-6; tentatively, D is TRBD1 (5 bases). The V end lost 7 bases, the J end lost 3 bases, and 13 bases lay between the germline ends. Per germline, CDR1 MNHNS and CDR2 SASEGT. This CDR3 contains 15 residues.

The chain couples TRBV27 to TRBJ2-3, with D perhaps TRBD2 (6 bases). The CDR3 is 14 amino acids. The germline V and J ends were trimmed by 2 bases and 4 bases, with 10 bases remaining between them. Germline values: CDR1 MNHEY, CDR2 SMNVEV (reference sequence). CDR3 sequence: CASSLRGLSDTQYF. Here the CDR3 DNA reads TGTGCCAGCAGTTTAAGGGGACTCTCAGATACGCAGTATTTT.